This passage covers 22 T cell receptor beta chains from one sample sequenced in a study of vaccination and CD4 T cells after COVID-19. The Oncomine TCR Beta short-read assay generated sequence data from the DNA of cultured CD4+ T cells. In TCRdb, the PCR reads were re-called with MiXCR into one record per CDR3 protein. Among around 21,000 distinct CDR3 sequences listed, around three fifths were seen once. These receptors' targets are unknown. Treatment reported: approximately nine-day PBMC culture with coronavirus spike peptide pools or control peptides (ViraFEST assay). Input material: CD4+ T cells from blood, cultured in vitro. The receptors were gathered from a human donor who had recovered from COVID-19.

This chain joins TRBV7-2 and TRBJ2-6; a weak D match, TRBD1 (6 bases). CDR1 and CDR2 (germline): SGHTA, FQGNSA. Trimming shortened V by 5 bases and J by 4 bases, and 12 bases separated the two germline ends. The CDR3 spans 15 residues. CDR3 DNA sequence: TGTGCCAGCAGCAGCAGGGGTGAAGGGGCCAACGTCCTGACTTTC. Translated: CASSSRGEGANVLTF.

This chain uses TRBV7-3 with TRBJ2-5, with 7 bases matching TRBD1. J was trimmed by 6 bases and V by 0 bases; bases with no gene match: 4. The CDR3 is made up of 14 amino acids. Per the germline V gene, CDR1 is SGHTA and CDR2 is FQGTGA. The CDR3 is CASSLTGGHQTQYF. The CDR3 coding sequence is TGTGCCAGCAGCTTAACAGGGGGCCATCAGACCCAGTACTTC.

This clonotype was counted between two and nine times. This sequence joins TRBV30 and TRBJ1-1; D remains ambiguous. CDR1 and CDR2 (germline): GTSNPN, SVGIG (reference sequence). The CDR3 loop spans 12 amino acids. Deletions cut 2 bases from V and 1 base from J, with 5 bases between. The CDR3 sequence: CAWSPGNTEAFF. CDR3 bases: TGTGCCTGGAGTCCAGGGAACACTGAAGCTTTCTTT.

This clonotype was counted between two and nine times. The chain joins TRBV29-1 to TRBJ2-7, with TRBD1 matching over 8 bases. This CDR3 is 12 amino acids long. Trimming cost V 4 bases and J 4 bases; bases outside gene matches: 3. CDR1 is SQVTM and CDR2 is ANQGSEA in the germline V gene. The CDR3 DNA sequence: TGCAGCGTTGGGGGACAGGCATACGAGCAGTACTTC. Translating gives CSVGGQAYEQYF.

This chain uses TRBV12-3 or TRBV12-4 with TRBJ1-2; the D is unclear. Trimming took 5 bases from V and 0 from J, leaving 1 base between them. The CDR3 has 11 residues. The CDR3 here is CASSTNYGYTF. The DNA of the CDR3 is TGTGCCAGCAGTACTAACTATGGCTACACCTTC.

Only a few counts were recorded for this clonotype. The chain has TRBV27 and TRBJ2-1, with 12 bases matching TRBD2. CDR3 length equals 15 residues. Germline V gives CDR1 MNHEY, CDR2 SMNVEV (reference sequence). Trimming took 9 bases from V and 6 from J; bases not matched to a gene: 9. The CDR3 sequence is CASYTSGGPINEQFF. The DNA for the CDR3 is TGTGCCAGTTATACTAGCGGGGGGCCAATCAATGAGCAGTTCTTC.

This clonotype occurred a few times. The chain joins TRBV7-8 to TRBJ2-1; TRBD2 matches 9 bases. Germline V gene data show CDR1 as SGHVS and CDR2 as FQNEAQ. The CDR3 runs to 15 residues. V dropped 1 base and J dropped 9; count of bases not matched to a gene: 7. CDR3 in DNA: TGTGCCAGCAGCTTAGTTGCGGGAGGGCCGGGTGAGCAGTTCTTC. It encodes CASSLVAGGPGEQFF. Using reference TRBV7-8 and TRBJ2-1 for the parts outside the CDR3, the full variable domain is GAGVSQSPRYKVAKRGQDVALRCDPISGHVSLFWYQQALGQGPEFLTYFQNEAQLDKSGLPSDRFFAERPEGSVSTLKIQRTQQEDSAVYLCASSLVAGGPGEQFFGPGTRLTVL.

The rearrangement uses TRBV20-1 and TRBJ2-1; D may match TRBD1 or TRBD2 (6 bases each). Germline loops: CDR1 DFQATT, CDR2 SNEGSKA (reference sequence). V lost 3 bases and J lost 4, with 19 bases in between. This CDR3 region has 16 residues. The CDR3 DNA reads as TGCAGTGCTAGGGGGGGCCTAAGGGCGGGGTACAATGAGCAGTTCTTC. This translates into CSARGGLRAGYNEQFF.

This clonotype was seen a few times. The gene calls are TRBV2 and TRBJ2-5; perhaps D is TRBD1 or TRBD2 (5 bases each). Trimming stripped 4 bases from V and 5 bases from J, with 14 bases between. The CDR3 is made up of 14 amino acids. Per germline, CDR1 SNHLY and CDR2 FYNNEI. CDR3 in DNA: TGTGCCAGCAGTGTAGGTGGGACCTCGGAGACCCAGTACTTC. This codes for CASSVGGTSETQYF.

V is TRBV11-3 and J is TRBJ1-2; TRBD1 might be the D (5 bases). The CDR3 totals 16 residues. V lost 4 bases and J lost 3, with 18 bases in between. The germline CDR1 and CDR2 sequences are SGHNT and YENEEA. Written as DNA, the CDR3 is TGTGCCAGCAGCTACCGACGGGGGGGGTTGGACTATGGCTACACCTTC. Its translation is CASSYRRGGLDYGYTF.

This sequence joins TRBV18 and TRBJ2-5, with a tentative D call TRBD2 (5 bases). The CDR3 runs 14 residues. V was pared by 1 base and J by 5 bases, with 11 bases between. Germline loops: CDR1 KGHSH, CDR2 LQKENI. The CDR3 is CASSPLANGETQYF. The DNA for the CDR3 is TGTGCCAGCTCACCACTAGCGAACGGGGAGACCCAGTACTTC. Together with reference TRBV18 and TRBJ2-5, the CDR3 gives the full variable domain: NAGVMQNPRHLVRRRGQEARLRCSPMKGHSHVYWYRQLPEEGLKFMVYLQKENIIDESGMPKERFSAEFPKEGPSILRIQQVVRGDSAAYFCASSPLANGETQYFGPGTRLLVL.

The chain links TRBV24-1 to TRBJ1-5, with TRBD1 matching over 7 bases. The CDR3 runs to 15 residues. Germline V gene sequence: CDR1 KGHDR, CDR2 SFDVKD. Trimming cost V 8 bases and J 7 bases; bases outside gene matches: 13. The CDR3 coding sequence is TGTGCCACCATCCCCCGGGGGACAGAGTGCCAGCCCCAGCATTTT. This sequence encodes CATIPRGTECQPQHF.

This chain uses TRBV2 with TRBJ2-3; perhaps TRBD1 as D (5 bases). The CDR3 runs 13 residues. Trimming shortened V by 2 bases and J by 8 bases, and 11 bases separated the two germline ends. Per germline, CDR1 SNHLY and CDR2 FYNNEI. CDR3 sequence (DNA): TGTGCCAGCAGTGAACCCGCTCAGGGTACGCAGTATTTT. This encodes CASSEPAQGTQYF.

The genes are TRBV6-1 and TRBJ2-7; 8 positions agree with TRBD1. CDR3 size: 15 residues. The V and J ends lost 6 bases and 0 bases, in that order; junction bases with no gene match: 7. The V gene's germline CDR1 is MNHNS and CDR2 SASEGT. The CDR3: CASRGTGGFSYEQYF. The CDR3 region has the DNA TGTGCCAGCAGGGGTACAGGGGGATTCTCCTACGAGCAGTACTTC.

The V gene is TRBV15, the J gene TRBJ2-1; 8 bases match TRBD2. The germline V gene has CDR1 LNHNV and CDR2 YYDKDF (reference sequence). The CDR3 covers 18 residues. V lost 0 bases to trimming and J lost 5 bases; unmatched junction nucleotides: 12. CDR3 in DNA: TGTGCCACCAGCAGAGATCGTGGGCCCCGGGGGGGTAACAATGAGCAGTTCTTC. Translation: CATSRDRGPRGGNNEQFF.

This chain joins TRBV6-2 or TRBV6-3 and TRBJ2-7, with D possibly being TRBD2 (6 bases). Trimming left V 0 bases short and J 6 bases short, with 18 bases between. This CDR3 has 16 residues. Per the germline V gene, CDR1 is MNHEY and CDR2 is SVGEGT. In DNA, the CDR3 is TGTGCCAGCAGTTACTCTTTCTCTCGGGAGCTCCGCGAGCAGTACTTC. Translation: CASSYSFSRELREQYF.

As concerns this clonotype: The CDR3 ends on some other residue instead of the conserved phenylalanine or tryptophan, so this is likely a read error. It is unclear where the CDR3 begins or ends on the DNA, so no DNA is shown, and the CDR3 is as TCRdb lists it. V is TRBV25-1 and J is TRBJ2-7; TRBD1, the table's D call, was not compared with the DNA. The CDR3 spans 10 amino acids, including both terminal residues. Germline-derived CDR1 and CDR2 are MGHDK and SYGVNS. The CDR3 protein is CASQGQSLII.

This clonotype has more than one count but fewer than ten. The DNA of the CDR3 is TGCAGTGCTAGCTGGGGTTCTGGAAACACCATATATTTT. Encoded protein: CSASWGSGNTIYF. This sequence joins TRBV20-1 and TRBJ1-3; D remains ambiguous. Trimming stripped 3 bases from V and 1 base from J, with 7 bases between. CDR3 length: 13 amino acids. Germline V gene sequence: CDR1 DFQATT, CDR2 SNEGSKA (reference sequence).

The rearrangement joins TRBV11-3 to TRBJ1-2; D perhaps matches TRBD1 (5 bases). Trimming took 0 bases from V and 3 from J, leaving 11 bases between them. Per germline, CDR1 SGHNT and CDR2 YENEEA. This CDR3 spans 15 amino acids. The CDR3 loop is CASSLEGARDYGYTF. DNA for the CDR3: TGTGCCAGCAGCTTAGAAGGGGCAAGGGACTATGGCTACACCTTC. Drawing the rest from reference TRBV11-3 and TRBJ1-2, the complete variable domain is EAGVVQSPRYKIIEKKQPVAFWCNPISGHNTLYWYLQNLGQGPELLIRYENEEAVDDSQLPKDRFSAERLKGVDSTLKIQPAELGDSAVYLCASSLEGARDYGYTFGSGTRLTVV.

The table lists this clonotype with a count of one. The rearrangement joins TRBV7-2 to TRBJ1-1; TRBD1 is a possible D gene (5 bases). Deletions cut 1 base from V and 0 bases from J, with 21 bases between. CDR1 and CDR2 (germline): SGHTA, FQGNSA. CDR3 length: 19 amino acids. The CDR3 is CASSLEGLGGVGMNTEAFF. CDR3 coding DNA: TGTGCCAGCAGCTTAGAAGGGCTTGGGGGGGTGGGAATGAACACTGAAGCTTTCTTT.

This clonotype was recorded a few times. The chain links TRBV11-3 to TRBJ2-3, with 13 bases matching TRBD2. In germline, CDR1 is SGHNT, CDR2 YENEEA. V was clipped by 0 bases and J by 1 base; unmatched bases: 4. This CDR3 has 18 residues. The DNA for the CDR3 is TGTGCCAGCAGCTTAGACTGGGGGACTAGCGGGGGCACAGATACGCAGTATTTT. Residues: CASSLDWGTSGGTDTQYF.

The V call is TRBV7-2, the J call TRBJ2-3, with 9 nucleotides matching TRBD1. The CDR3 is made up of 15 amino acids. CDR1 and CDR2 from the germline V gene are SGHTA and FQGNSA. With 5 bases clipped from V and 3 bases from J, the junction kept 6 bases outside the gene matches. This CDR3 reads CASSPDRGKTDTQYF. The CDR3 region has the DNA TGTGCCAGCAGCCCGGACAGGGGTAAAACAGATACGCAGTATTTT.